The clone carrying this T cell receptor (beta chain) came up many times. The antigen is unknown. This record comes from a study of metastatic and nonmetastatic thyroid tumors. Points from the study as a whole: Malignant thyroid tumors reportedly had TCR beta diversity that was significantly higher than in benign nodules, in blood and tumor.

Every patient was untreated before thyroid surgery. TCRdb re-called the PCR reads with MiXCR. The sample carries some 25,000 clones, around 20% recorded once. CDR1 is DFQATT and CDR2 is SNEGSKA in the germline V gene (reference sequence). V lost 0 bases to trimming and J lost 4 bases, with 18 bases between them. The CDR3 spans 16 residues. J is TRBJ1-2 and V is TRBV20-1, with D unresolved. The specimen sequenced was blood. This TCR derives from a female donor with papillary thyroid cancer or a benign thyroid nodule (not recorded which). Some clones in this sample may be carry-over from other donors' samples. The DNA for the CDR3 is TGCAGTGCTAGAGATCTTGGAGGGCGCGAGGGCTATGGCTACACCTTC. Translation: CSARDLGGREGYGYTF.